Shown below are 27 T cell receptor beta chains from a single sample sequenced in a study of OX40 agonist ivuxolimab in advanced cancers. TCRdb's table, derived via immunoSEQ multiplex PCR, lists solely in-frame clones and lacks some. This sample yields roughly 77,000 clones, of which around 92% are seen a single time; nearly 0.55% belongs to the top ten. Sequencing was performed on CD4+ or CD8+ T cells sorted from blood, taken in a trial of the OX40 agonist ivuxolimab. These receptor sequences come from an adult with an advanced solid tumor such as melanoma, head and neck, liver or kidney cancer.

V and J are TRBV6-5 and TRBJ2-1; 7 nucleotides align to TRBD2. The germline CDR1 and CDR2 sequences are MNHEY and SVGAGI. Germline trimming cut 6 bases from V and 4 bases from J; bases unmatched to any gene: 6. The CDR3 is 14 amino acids. This chain's CDR3 is CASRSRGSYNEQFF. In DNA form, the CDR3 reads TGTGCCAGCAGGTCTCGCGGGAGTTACAATGAGCAGTTCTTC.

The chain combines TRBV21-1 with TRBJ2-3; no check of the table's D call, TRBD2, against the DNA was made. TRBV21-1 is tagged as a pseudogene. This CDR3 is built from 15 residues. The CDR3 DNA is TGTGCCAGCAGCCTCCGGGACTTCGAGGGAGATACGCAGTATTTT. As protein: CASSLRDFEGDTQYF.

This chain connects TRBV19 to TRBJ1-1, with 7 bases aligning to TRBD1. The CDR3 is 13 residues long. Germline V gives CDR1 LNHDA, CDR2 SQIVND (reference sequence). V was clipped by 8 bases and J by 5 bases; unmatched bases: 8. Here the CDR3 DNA reads TGTGCCAGTGGACAAGACAGGGATACTGAAGCTTTCTTT. Translation: CASGQDRDTEAFF. The whole variable domain, remainder taken from reference TRBV19 and TRBJ1-1, is DGGITQSPKYLFRKEGQNVTLSCEQNLNHDAMYWYRQDPGQGLRLIYYSQIVNDFQKGDIAEGYSVSREKKESFPLTVTSAQKNPTAFYLCASGQDRDTEAFFGQGTRLTVV.

J is TRBJ2-1 and V is TRBV29-1; 8 nucleotides align to TRBD2. Germline V gives CDR1 SQVTM, CDR2 ANQGSEA. CDR3 length: 16 amino acids. V was clipped by 1 base and J by 0 bases; unmatched bases: 5. For the CDR3, the DNA is TGCAGCGTTGAAGGTCGGAGCGGGAGCTCCTACAATGAGCAGTTCTTC. The encoded protein is CSVEGRSGSSYNEQFF.

The V gene is TRBV9, the J gene TRBJ2-2; D is ambiguous. V gave up 0 bases and J gave up 4 bases, with 7 bases separating them. Germline V lookup: CDR1 SGDLS, CDR2 YYNGEE. This CDR3 has 14 amino acids. Here the CDR3 reads CASSVVVSTGELFF. The CDR3 bases are TGTGCCAGCAGCGTAGTGGTTAGCACCGGGGAGCTGTTTTTT.

The genes are TRBV7-3 and TRBJ2-3; D gene uncertain. This CDR3 is 13 amino acids long. Germline V gene sequence: CDR1 SGHTA, CDR2 FQGTGA. With 1 base removed from V and 10 bases from J, the gap between germline ends came to 12 bases. The CDR3 reads CASSLREASAQYF. The CDR3 coding sequence is TGTGCCAGCAGCTTAAGAGAAGCTAGTGCGCAGTATTTT.

The chain couples TRBV18 to TRBJ2-2; TRBD1 matches 7 bases. Germline CDR1 and CDR2: KGHSH and LQKENI. Unmatched junction bases numbered 2, after V lost 1 base and J lost 3 bases. CDR3 length equals 15 residues. The CDR3 DNA is TGTGCCAGCTCACCACTTCAGGGGGACACCGGGGAGCTGTTTTTT. Protein sequence: CASSPLQGDTGELFF.

The rearrangement uses TRBV28 and TRBJ1-1; D call uncertain. In germline, CDR1 is MDHEN, CDR2 SYDVKM. The V gene lost 7 bases and the J gene lost 1 base, with 4 bases spanning the gap. This CDR3 comprises 11 residues. CDR3 DNA sequence: TGTGCCAGCATTTGGAACACTGAAGCTTTCTTT. Protein: CASIWNTEAFF.

This chain links TRBV14 with TRBJ2-7; D is perhaps TRBD1 (5 bases). The V and J ends lost 4 bases and 6 bases respectively, with 16 bases between them. Germline lookup yields CDR1 SGHDN and CDR2 FVKESK. The CDR3 totals 14 residues. This CDR3 reads CASSPTQGLGEQYF. The DNA of the CDR3 is TGTGCCAGCAGCCCAACCCAGGGCTTGGGCGAGCAGTACTTC.

The chain's CDR3 is CASSYPLAPLHF. The CDR3 bases are TGTGCCAGCAGCTACCCCCTAGCGCCCCTCCACTTT. The V call is TRBV7-6, the J call TRBJ1-6; D is uncertain. CDR1 and CDR2 from the germline V gene are SGHVS and FNYEAQ. The CDR3 sequence is 12 residues long. Trimming cost V 4 bases and J 13 bases, with 11 bases left between them.

This chain connects TRBV19 to TRBJ1-1; unclear D gene. Trimming stripped 2 bases from V and 1 base from J, with 14 bases between. This CDR3 has 16 amino acids. Germline V gives CDR1 LNHDA, CDR2 SQIVND (reference sequence). CDR3 bases: TGTGCCAGTAGTATACGGATGGACGGCGGGAACACTGAAGCTTTCTTT. Its translation is CASSIRMDGGNTEAFF.

The chain couples TRBV7-2 to TRBJ2-7, with 9 bases matching TRBD1. Trimming cost V 5 bases and J 3 bases; bases outside gene matches: 8. CDR3 length equals 15 residues. Germline V gene data show CDR1 as SGHTA and CDR2 as FQGNSA. CDR3 loop: CASSATGGGRYEQYF. For the CDR3, the DNA is TGTGCCAGCAGCGCAACAGGGGGCGGACGCTACGAGCAGTACTTC. Supplemented by reference TRBV7-2 and TRBJ2-7, the full variable domain reads GAGVSQSPSNKVTEKGKDVELRCDPISGHTALYWYRQSLGQGLEFLIYFQGNSAPDKSGLPSDRFSAERTGGSVSTLTIQRTQQEDSAVYLCASSATGGGRYEQYFGPGTRLTVT.

The DNA of the CDR3 is TGTGCCTGGTGTCGGGTACCTAAGTCCGAGCAGTACTTC. This codes for CAWCRVPKSEQYF. The chain joins TRBV30 to TRBJ2-7; D call uncertain. CDR1 is GTSNPN and CDR2 is SVGIG in the germline V gene (reference sequence). Trimming shortened V by 5 bases and J by 6 bases, and 17 bases separated the two germline ends. The CDR3 has 13 residues.

The V and J genes are TRBV10-3 and TRBJ2-2; 13 positions match TRBD2. Losses at the gene ends were 7 bases for V and 4 bases for J; bases not matched to a gene: 6. This CDR3 has 16 residues. Germline-derived CDR1 and CDR2 are ENHRY and SYGVKD. DNA for the CDR3: TGTGCCATCAAAGGACTAGCGGGAGAGGCCACCGGGGAGCTGTTTTTT. As protein: CAIKGLAGEATGELFF.

V gene TRBV10-3 combines with J gene TRBJ2-7, with a possible D match to TRBD1 (5 bases). CDR1 is ENHRY, CDR2 SYGVKD, per germline. The CDR3 is 14 amino acids. Trimming removed 5 bases from V and 2 bases from J, with 13 bases in between. The DNA for the CDR3 is TGTGCCATCAGTTCAGGGCTGGTTCCCTACGAGCAGTACTTC. Amino acids: CAISSGLVPYEQYF.

The chain combines TRBV6-1 with TRBJ1-3, with D possibly being TRBD1 (5 bases). Germline CDR1 and CDR2: MNHNS and SASEGT. CDR3 length equals 14 residues. Trimming stripped 4 bases from V and 2 bases from J, with 9 bases between. The CDR3 sequence is CASSGQGAGNTIYF. The CDR3 DNA follows: TGTGCCAGCAGTGGGCAGGGCGCTGGAAACACCATATATTTT.

This chain joins TRBV4-1 and TRBJ2-5; 8 nucleotides align to TRBD2. With V trimmed by 4 bases and J by 5 bases, 30 bases remained unmatched. Germline V lookup: CDR1 MGHRA, CDR2 YSYEKL. This CDR3 is built from 22 residues. This chain's CDR3 is CASSPSSVRASGHGGHGETQYF. The CDR3 DNA sequence: TGCGCCAGCAGCCCTAGCTCAGTGCGGGCTAGCGGGCATGGGGGGCACGGGGAGACCCAGTACTTC.

CDR3 bases: TGTGCCAGCAGCTTAGGTGGCTCACGCTCCTACGAGCAGTACTTC. This encodes CASSLGGSRSYEQYF. The chain is built from TRBV7-2 and TRBJ2-7, with unresolved D. The CDR3 runs to 15 residues. CDR1 and CDR2 from the germline V gene are SGHTA and FQGNSA. Trimming shortened V by 1 base and J by 0 bases, and 10 bases separated the two germline ends.

This clone was counted once. The rearrangement uses TRBV10-2 and TRBJ1-3; possible D gene TRBD1, 6 bases. Trimming left V 0 bases short and J 0 bases short, with 12 bases between. The CDR3 runs 17 residues. The germline gives CDR1 WSHSY, CDR2 SAAADI. CDR3 DNA sequence: TGCGCCAGCAGTGAGTCTGGAGGGGGTTTCTCTGGAAACACCATATATTTT. This gives the protein CASSESGGGFSGNTIYF.

The chain uses TRBV23-1 and TRBJ2-1; 12 bases align to TRBD2. TRBV23-1 is an open reading frame, and its role is uncertain. The CDR3 length is 20 residues. V was pared by 5 bases and J by 2 bases, with 16 bases of the junction left unmatched. The CDR3 loop is CASSTGDRTSGNLTYNEQFF. CDR3 DNA sequence: TGCGCCAGCAGTACAGGGGACCGGACTAGCGGGAATCTCACCTACAATGAGCAGTTCTTC.

This chain connects TRBV28 to TRBJ1-5, with 8 bases identical to TRBD1. Germline values: CDR1 MDHEN, CDR2 SYDVKM. The CDR3 runs 14 residues. V gave up 5 bases and J gave up 5 bases; unmatched junction bases: 5. DNA of the CDR3: TGTGCCAGCAGTGTCGCAGGGGGCCATCAGCCCCAGCATTTT. Translating gives CASSVAGGHQPQHF.

This chain joins TRBV18 and TRBJ1-1, with 12 bases fitting TRBD1. The CDR3 runs 15 residues. Germline V lookup: CDR1 KGHSH, CDR2 LQKENI. Trimming took 2 bases from V and 4 from J; bases not matched to a gene: 2. CDR3 in DNA: TGTGCCAGCTCACCAGGGACAGGGGGCTTCACTGAAGCTTTCTTT. Translation gives CASSPGTGGFTEAFF.

The chain links TRBV7-9 to TRBJ2-2; D is unclear. Trimming left V 2 bases short and J 4 bases short, with 8 bases between. The CDR3 covers 14 residues. CDR1 is SEHNR and CDR2 is FQNEAQ in the germline V gene (reference sequence). Here the CDR3 DNA reads TGTGCCAGCAGCTTATCGGACCCCACCGGGGAGCTGTTTTTT. It yields the protein CASSLSDPTGELFF.

This chain uses TRBV11-2 with TRBJ1-2; 12 bases map to TRBD1. This CDR3 is 15 amino acids long. Trimming took 7 bases from V and 8 from J; bases not matched to a gene: 11. The germline V gene has CDR1 SGHAT and CDR2 FQNNGV. CDR3 protein: CASTRGGQGAWGYTF. Here the CDR3 DNA reads TGTGCCAGCACCCGAGGGGGACAGGGGGCGTGGGGCTACACCTTC.

This chain connects TRBV4-2 to TRBJ1-5; 8 nucleotides match TRBD1. CDR1 is LGHNA, CDR2 YNFKEQ, per germline. The V segment lost 4 bases and the J segment 2 bases; nucleotides outside the gene matches: 4. CDR3 size: 15 residues. The CDR3 sequence is CASSPQDRGNQPQHF. CDR3 nucleotide sequence: TGTGCCAGCAGCCCACAGGACAGGGGCAATCAGCCCCAGCATTTT.

The rearrangement links TRBV6-6 to TRBJ2-7; 7 positions agree with TRBD1. After removal of 3 bases from V and 5 bases from J, the junction contained 7 bases not matched to a gene. There are 14 residues in the CDR3. Germline lookup yields CDR1 MNHNY and CDR2 SVGAGI (reference sequence). The CDR3 nucleotides are TGTGCCAGCAGTTATCCCGACAGGGTCCACGAGCAGTACTTC. Translated, it gives CASSYPDRVHEQYF.

The CDR3 nucleotides are TGTGCCAGCAGTCCCAAAGCCTGGGGACAGGGGGGCCCGGGACACGAGCAGTACTTC. Residues: CASSPKAWGQGGPGHEQYF. The chain is built from TRBV28 and TRBJ2-7; TRBD1 matches at 11 bases. This CDR3 region has 19 residues. Germline values: CDR1 MDHEN, CDR2 SYDVKM. Trimming took 5 bases from V and 5 from J; bases not matched to a gene: 20.